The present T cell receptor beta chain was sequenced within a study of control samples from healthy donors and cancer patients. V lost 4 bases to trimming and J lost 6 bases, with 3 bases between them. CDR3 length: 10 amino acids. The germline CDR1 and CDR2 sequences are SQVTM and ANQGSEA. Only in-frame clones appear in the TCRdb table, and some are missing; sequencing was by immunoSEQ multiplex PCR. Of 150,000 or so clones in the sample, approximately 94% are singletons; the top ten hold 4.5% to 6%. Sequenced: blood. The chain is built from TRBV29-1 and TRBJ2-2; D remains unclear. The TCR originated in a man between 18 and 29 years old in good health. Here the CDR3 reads CSVGAGELFF. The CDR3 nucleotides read TGCAGCGTTGGGGCCGGGGAGCTGTTTTTT.